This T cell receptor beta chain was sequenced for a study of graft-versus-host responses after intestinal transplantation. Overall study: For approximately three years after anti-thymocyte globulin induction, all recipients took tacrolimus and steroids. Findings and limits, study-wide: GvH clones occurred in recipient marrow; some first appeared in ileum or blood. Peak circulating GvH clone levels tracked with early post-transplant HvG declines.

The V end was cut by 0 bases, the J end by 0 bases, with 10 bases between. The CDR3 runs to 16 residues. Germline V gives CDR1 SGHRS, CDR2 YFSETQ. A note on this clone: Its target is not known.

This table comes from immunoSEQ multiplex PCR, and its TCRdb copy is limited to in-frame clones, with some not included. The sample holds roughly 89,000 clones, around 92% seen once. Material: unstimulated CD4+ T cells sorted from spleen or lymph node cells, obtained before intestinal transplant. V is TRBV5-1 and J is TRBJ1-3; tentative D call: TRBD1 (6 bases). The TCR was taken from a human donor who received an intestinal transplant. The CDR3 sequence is CASSLEDRYSGNTIYF. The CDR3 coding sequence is TGCGCCAGCAGCTTGGAAGACAGGTACTCTGGAAACACCATATATTTT.